The rows below give T cell receptor beta chains drawn from one sample of a study of cytomegalovirus exposure and HLA in healthy donors. Sequencing used immunoSEQ multiplex PCR; TCRdb keeps in-frame clones, though not all of them. This sample has 250,000 or so clones, with nearly 95% found just once. The sequenced sample was PBMCs. These receptors originate from a girl under 10 years old in good health and CMV-seronegative. The CDR3 runs from the conserved cysteine through the conserved F or W. The order of the fields is D gene, clone size, V gene, J gene, CDR3 protein, CDR3 DNA. D genes are given only for firm matches. Size tells how often a clone was seen (once, few, many) or the class of an expanded clone, and some rows leave it out.

TRBD1	.	TRBV6-5	TRBJ1-1	CATRDRGLQEAFF	TGTGCCACGAGGGACAGAGGCCTACAAGAGGCTTTCTTT
TRBD2	once	TRBV9	TRBJ2-7	CASSASNSGGASEQYF	TGTGCCAGCAGCGCTAGTAACAGCGGGGGGGCCTCCGAGCAGTACTTC
TRBD1	.	TRBV6-5	TRBJ1-6	CASAGQGDSPLHF	TGTGCCAGCGCCGGACAGGGGGATTCACCCCTCCACTTT
TRBD1	.	TRBV13	TRBJ1-2	CASRSQGEGYTF	TGTGCCAGCAGATCGCAGGGGGAGGGCTACACCTTC
.	once	TRBV28	TRBJ2-7	CASSLPPGSHAYEQYF	TGTGCCAGCAGTCTCCCCCCGGGGAGCCATGCCTACGAGCAGTACTTC
.	.	TRBV10-3	TRBJ1-6	CAISAGQTGSPLHF	TGTGCCATCAGTGCGGGACAAACCGGTTCACCCCTCCACTTT
TRBD1	.	TRBV6-1	TRBJ2-7	CASYSLQQGIYEQYF	TGTGCCAGTTATTCCTTACAACAGGGGATCTACGAGCAGTACTTC
.	once	TRBV19	TRBJ1-3	CASHSLRGLSGAIQSSGNTIYF	TGTGCCAGTCATAGCCTACGGGGGCTAAGCGGGGCGATCCAGAGCTCTGGAAACACCATATATTTT
TRBD2	.	TRBV6-1	TRBJ2-7	CASTAGTSVYYEQYF	TGTGCCAGCACTGCGGGGACTAGCGTATACTACGAGCAGTACTTC
.	.	TRBV6-5	TRBJ2-7	CASSKTGVPSEQYF	TGTGCCAGCAGTAAGACGGGGGTTCCCTCCGAGCAGTACTTC
.	.	TRBV7-2	TRBJ1-5	CASSIIRDQPQHF	TGTGCCAGCAGCATCATCAGGGATCAGCCCCAGCATTTT
TRBD1	.	TRBV6-1	TRBJ1-5	CASSKNRGEPQHF	TGTGCCAGCAGTAAAAACAGGGGTGAGCCCCAGCATTTT
TRBD1	.	TRBV7-3	TRBJ2-7	CASSPQGQGPFEQYF	TGTGCCAGCAGCCCTCAAGGACAGGGTCCCTTCGAGCAGTACTTC
.	.	TRBV27	TRBJ1-5	CASSLSRSDQPQHF	TGTGCCAGCAGTTTGTCCCGGAGCGATCAGCCCCAGCATTTT
.	once	TRBV2	TRBJ2-6	CASSDGLAGANVLTF	TGTGCCAGCAGTGATGGGCTCGCTGGGGCCAACGTCCTGACTTTC
.	once	TRBV28	TRBJ1-2	CASSTKLYGYTF	TGTGCCAGCAGTACCAAGCTCTATGGCTACACCTTC
TRBD2	.	TRBV9	TRBJ2-1	CASSVSGGLAGGLDEQFF	TGTGCCAGCAGCGTATCAGGAGGGCTAGCGGGGGGGCTCGATGAGCAGTTCTTC
.	.	TRBV27	TRBJ2-6	CASSLARSWANVLTF	TGTGCCAGCAGTTTAGCTAGGAGCTGGGCCAACGTCCTGACTTTC
.	.	TRBV5-4	TRBJ1-1	CASSLRDTEAFF	TGTGCCAGCAGCTTGCGGGATACTGAAGCTTTCTTT
TRBD2	.	TRBV6-1	TRBJ2-3	CASSEVAGGLDTQYF	TGTGCCAGCAGTGAAGTGGCGGGGGGGCTTGATACGCAGTATTTT
.	once	TRBV10-1	TRBJ2-3	CASSEESVGDTQYF	TGCGCCAGCAGTGAAGAGTCGGTGGGCGATACGCAGTATTTT
TRBD1	.	TRBV7-2	TRBJ1-2	CAGSTGTGNYGYTF	TGTGCCGGCAGCACAGGGACAGGCAACTATGGCTACACCTTC
.	.	TRBV11-3	TRBJ2-3	CASSFRVSDTQYF	TGTGCCAGCAGCTTCAGGGTGTCAGATACGCAGTATTTT
.	.	TRBV15	TRBJ1-3	CATSVDRSAGNTIYF	TGTGCCACCAGCGTTGACAGGTCTGCTGGAAACACCATATATTTT
.	.	TRBV4-1	TRBJ2-1	CASSQDPDNEQFF	TGCGCCAGCAGCCAAGATCCGGACAATGAGCAGTTCTTC
.	.	TRBV6-6	TRBJ1-6	CASSYRQINSPLHF	TGTGCCAGCAGTTACCGACAGATCAATTCACCCCTCCACTTT
.	.	TRBV6-5	TRBJ1-5	CASGGEGYQPQHF	TGTGCCTCCGGGGGGGAGGGCTACCAGCCCCAGCATTTT
TRBD2	.	TRBV27	TRBJ2-3	CASSLIPSGGADTQYF	TGTGCCAGCAGTTTGATCCCTAGCGGGGGCGCAGATACGCAGTATTTT
.	.	TRBV7-2	TRBJ2-5	CASSPGRGQETQYF	TGTGCCAGCAGCCCCGGACGGGGCCAAGAGACCCAGTACTTC
TRBD1	.	TRBV27	TRBJ1-2	CASSFGTGVGYTF	TGTGCCAGCAGTTTCGGGACAGGGGTTGGCTACACCTTC
TRBD2	once	TRBV11-2	TRBJ2-1	CASSLSSGSGYNEQFF	TGTGCCAGCAGCTTATCCAGCGGGAGTGGATACAATGAGCAGTTCTTC
.	.	TRBV4-1	TRBJ1-3	CASSQDPGAAGNTIYF	TGCGCCAGCAGCCAAGATCCAGGGGCGGCTGGAAACACCATATATTTT
TRBD2	.	TRBV27	TRBJ2-7	CASSLMPPTSGRNYEQYF	TGTGCCAGCAGTTTAATGCCCCCCACTAGCGGGAGGAACTACGAGCAGTACTTC
.	.	TRBV20-1	TRBJ2-1	CSATRLSGPIF	TGCAGTGCTACCCGCCTGAGCGGGCCCATCTTC
.	.	TRBV6-6	TRBJ1-4	CASRKPGGGTNEKLFF	TGTGCCAGCAGGAAACCTGGGGGGGGCACTAATGAAAAACTGTTTTTT
TRBD1	.	TRBV2	TRBJ2-2	CASNRQGVAGELFF	TGTGCCAGCAATCGACAGGGCGTGGCCGGGGAGCTGTTTTTT
.	.	TRBV4-1	TRBJ2-2	CASSPRGPNTGELFF	TGCGCCAGCAGCCCGCGGGGGCCGAACACCGGGGAGCTGTTTTTT
.	.	TRBV10-3	TRBJ1-3	CAIRGAAAGNTIYF	TGTGCCATCAGGGGGGCTGCGGCTGGAAACACCATATATTTT
.	.	TRBV7-9	TRBJ2-7	CASSTEVYEQYF	TGTGCCAGCAGCACGGAGGTCTACGAGCAGTACTTC
TRBD1	.	TRBV11-2	TRBJ1-1	CASSPRTGKNTEAFF	TGTGCCAGCAGCCCGAGGACAGGGAAGAACACTGAAGCTTTCTTT
.	.	TRBV19	TRBJ1-2	CASSIGAANYGYTF	TGTGCCAGTAGTATAGGGGCAGCTAACTATGGCTACACCTTC
.	.	TRBV2	TRBJ1-2	CASATGLYGYTF	TGTGCCAGCGCCACAGGGCTCTATGGCTACACCTTC
TRBD2	.	TRBV2	TRBJ2-7	CASRSGAGVLDEQYF	TGTGCCAGCAGATCCGGCGCGGGAGTGCTGGACGAGCAGTACTTC
TRBD1	.	TRBV6-5	TRBJ1-6	CASSYQTRSGQTLHF	TGTGCCAGCAGTTACCAAACACGATCGGGACAGACACTCCACTTT
TRBD1	.	TRBV5-1	TRBJ2-7	CASRFSGTGYEQYF	TGCGCCAGCAGATTTTCCGGGACAGGGTACGAGCAGTACTTC
.	.	TRBV10-2	TRBJ1-5	CASSEQEGNQPQHF	TGCGCCAGCAGTGAGCAGGAGGGGAATCAGCCCCAGCATTTT
TRBD2	.	TRBV2	TRBJ2-3	CASRRTSGRTDTQYF	TGTGCCAGCAGACGGACTAGCGGGAGGACAGATACGCAGTATTTT
.	.	TRBV9	TRBJ2-7	CASSVRGGHEQYF	TGTGCCAGCAGCGTAAGGGGTGGCCACGAGCAGTACTTC